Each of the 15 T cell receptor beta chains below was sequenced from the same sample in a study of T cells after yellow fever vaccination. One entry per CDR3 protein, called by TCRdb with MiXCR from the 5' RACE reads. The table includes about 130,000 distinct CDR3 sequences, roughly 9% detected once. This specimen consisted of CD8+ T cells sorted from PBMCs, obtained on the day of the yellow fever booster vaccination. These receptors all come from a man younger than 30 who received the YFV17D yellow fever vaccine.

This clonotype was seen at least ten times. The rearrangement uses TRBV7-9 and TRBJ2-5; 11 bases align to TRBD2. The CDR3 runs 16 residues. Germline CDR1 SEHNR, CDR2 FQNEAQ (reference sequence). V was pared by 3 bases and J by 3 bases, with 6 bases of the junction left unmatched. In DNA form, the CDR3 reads TGTGCCAGCAGCTTCGGAACTAGCGGGGGAGAAGAGACCCAGTACTTC. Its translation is CASSFGTSGGEETQYF.

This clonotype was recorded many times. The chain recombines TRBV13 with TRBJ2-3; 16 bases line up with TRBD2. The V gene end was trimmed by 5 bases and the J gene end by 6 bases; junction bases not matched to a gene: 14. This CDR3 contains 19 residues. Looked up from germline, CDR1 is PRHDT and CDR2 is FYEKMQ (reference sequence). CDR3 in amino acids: CASSHGTSGGATQRDTQYF. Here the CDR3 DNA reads TGTGCCAGCAGCCACGGGACTAGCGGGGGGGCCACTCAGAGGGATACGCAGTATTTT.

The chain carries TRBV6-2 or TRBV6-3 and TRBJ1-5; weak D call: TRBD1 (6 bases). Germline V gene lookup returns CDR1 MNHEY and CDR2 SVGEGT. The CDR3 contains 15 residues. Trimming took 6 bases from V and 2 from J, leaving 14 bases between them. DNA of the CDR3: TGTGCCAGCAGCGAGGGGGACGATCGCAATCAGCCCCAGCATTTT. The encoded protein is CASSEGDDRNQPQHF.

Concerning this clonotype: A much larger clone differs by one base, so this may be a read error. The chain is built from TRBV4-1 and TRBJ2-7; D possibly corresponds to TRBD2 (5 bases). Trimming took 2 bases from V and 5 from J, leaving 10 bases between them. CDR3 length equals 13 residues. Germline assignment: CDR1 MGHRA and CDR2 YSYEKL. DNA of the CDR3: TGCGCCAGCAGCCAACGGGGTGGCCACGAGCAGTACTTC. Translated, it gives CASSQRGGHEQYF.

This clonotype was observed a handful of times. The CDR3 coding sequence is TGCGCCAGCAGCCGCCGAACAGGGGGCACTGAAGCTTTCTTT. The encoded protein is CASSRRTGGTEAFF. The genes are TRBV4-3 and TRBJ1-1, with 8 bases aligning to TRBD1. The CDR3 length is 14 residues. The V gene end was trimmed by 4 bases and the J gene end by 4 bases; junction bases not matched to a gene: 5. The germline V gene encodes CDR1 LGHNA and CDR2 YSLEER.

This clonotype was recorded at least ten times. The chain's CDR3 is CAAKGVDRAFNSPLHF. The CDR3 nucleotides read TGTGCCGCGAAGGGGGTCGACAGGGCTTTTAATTCACCCCTCCACTTT. V is TRBV10-3 and J is TRBJ1-6, with 7 bases lining up with TRBD1. CDR1 and CDR2 from the germline V gene are ENHRY and SYGVKD. The V and J ends lost 11 bases and 6 bases, in that order; junction bases with no gene match: 16. The CDR3 consists of 16 residues.

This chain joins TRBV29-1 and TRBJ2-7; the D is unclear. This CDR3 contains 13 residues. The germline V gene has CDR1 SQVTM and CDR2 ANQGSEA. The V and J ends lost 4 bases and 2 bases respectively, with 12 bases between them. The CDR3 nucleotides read TGCAGCGTTGTGGTCCTCCCCGCCTACGAGCAGTACTTC. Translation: CSVVVLPAYEQYF.

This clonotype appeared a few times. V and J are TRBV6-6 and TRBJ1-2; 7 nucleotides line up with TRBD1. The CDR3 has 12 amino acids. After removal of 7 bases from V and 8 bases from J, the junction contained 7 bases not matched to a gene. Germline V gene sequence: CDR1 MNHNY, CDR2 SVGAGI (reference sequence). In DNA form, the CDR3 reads TGTGCCAGCACCTTAGGGGGCGGGGGCTACACCTTC. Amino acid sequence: CASTLGGGGYTF.

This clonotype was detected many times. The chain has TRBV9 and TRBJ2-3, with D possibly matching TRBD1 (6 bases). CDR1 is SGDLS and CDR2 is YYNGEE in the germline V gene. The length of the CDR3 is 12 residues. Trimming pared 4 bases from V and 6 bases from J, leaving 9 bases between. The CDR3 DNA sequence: TGTGCCAGCAGCCCCCAGGGGGATACGCAGTATTTT. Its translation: CASSPQGDTQYF.

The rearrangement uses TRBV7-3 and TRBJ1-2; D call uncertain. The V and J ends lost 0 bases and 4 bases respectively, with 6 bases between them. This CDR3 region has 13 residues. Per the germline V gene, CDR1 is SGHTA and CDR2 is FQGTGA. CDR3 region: CASSLTPIYGYTF. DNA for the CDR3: TGTGCCAGCAGCTTAACCCCGATCTATGGCTACACCTTC.

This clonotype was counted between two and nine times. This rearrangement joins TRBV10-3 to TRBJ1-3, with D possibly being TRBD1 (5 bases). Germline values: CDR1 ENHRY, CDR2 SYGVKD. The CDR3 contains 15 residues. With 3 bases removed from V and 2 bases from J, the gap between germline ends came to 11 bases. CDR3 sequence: CAISDQGSAGNTIYF. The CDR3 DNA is TGTGCCATCAGTGACCAGGGCAGCGCTGGAAACACCATATATTTT.

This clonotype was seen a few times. The CDR3 here is CASSLGWENYGYTF. In nucleotides, the CDR3 is TGTGCCAGCAGCTTAGGATGGGAGAACTATGGCTACACCTTC. The chain recombines TRBV7-9 with TRBJ1-2, with D uncertain. This CDR3 has 14 amino acids. Germline V gene lookup returns CDR1 SEHNR and CDR2 FQNEAQ (reference sequence). Trimming cost V 1 base and J 2 bases, with 8 bases left between them.

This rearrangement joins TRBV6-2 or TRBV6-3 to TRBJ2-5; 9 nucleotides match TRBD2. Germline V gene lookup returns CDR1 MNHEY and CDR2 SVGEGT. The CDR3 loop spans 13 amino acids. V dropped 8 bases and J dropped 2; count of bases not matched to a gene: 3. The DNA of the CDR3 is TGTGCCAGCGCTAGCGGGGAACAAGAGACCCAGTACTTC. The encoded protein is CASASGEQETQYF.

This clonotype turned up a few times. The CDR3 coding sequence is TGTGCCAGCAGTCCCGGGGGGACCTCCTACAATGAGCAGTTCTTC. It specifies CASSPGGTSYNEQFF. The rearrangement links TRBV6-2 or TRBV6-3 to TRBJ2-1; 7 bases align to TRBD2. This CDR3 comprises 15 residues. Germline-derived CDR1 and CDR2 are MNHEY and SVGEGT. V trimming: 5 bases; J trimming: 0 bases; junction bases outside the gene matches: 4.

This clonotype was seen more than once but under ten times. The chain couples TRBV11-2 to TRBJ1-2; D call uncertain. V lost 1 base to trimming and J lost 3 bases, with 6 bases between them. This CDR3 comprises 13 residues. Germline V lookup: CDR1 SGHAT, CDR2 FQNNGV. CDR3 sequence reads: CASSLVWDYGYTF. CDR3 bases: TGTGCCAGCAGCTTAGTGTGGGACTATGGCTACACCTTC.